The source of this T cell receptor beta chain is a study of blood T cell repertoires in COVID-19. Study context: Donors in the United States, Italy and Spain gave samples during acute or convalescent COVID-19.

Sequencing used immunoSEQ multiplex PCR; TCRdb keeps in-frame clones, though not all of them. Seen here are under 400,000 clones, approximately 88% observed once, and the top ten hold 1.5% to 2%. The germline V gene has CDR1 SGHTA and CDR2 FQGTGA. V lost 7 bases, J lost 2 bases, and 10 bases lay in between. The CDR3 has 13 residues. The sequencing sample was made of peripheral blood. The chain links TRBV7-3 to TRBJ2-3, with D hard to call. The source is a woman aged 30 to 39 with COVID-19, enrolled during active disease. CDR3 region: CASTQTPTDTQYF. The CDR3 DNA reads TGTGCCAGCACTCAGACACCCACAGATACGCAGTATTTT.